Listed below are T cell receptor beta chains from one sample, sequenced in a study of identical twins. TCRdb re-called the 5' RACE reads through MiXCR, storing one row per CDR3 protein. The sample yields 520,000 or so distinct CDR3 sequences, under 25% seen once. These data also featured in a second study, about T cells expressing NK-cell markers.

The sequencing input was CD4+ T cells sorted from blood. The receptors come from a woman aged 18-29 years in good health. CDR3s include the opening cysteine and the closing phenylalanine or tryptophan. A D gene is named only where the DNA matches it firmly. Clone size, where shown, is once, few, many, or a class for clones that have expanded.

j_call	d_call	clone_size	v_call	cdr3_aa	cdr3_nt
TRBJ2-5	-	few	TRBV7-8	CASSQRFETQYF	TGTGCCAGCAGCCAAAGGTTTGAGACCCAGTACTTC
TRBJ2-5	TRBD1	few	TRBV5-1	CASSWGTGATQETQYF	TGCGCCAGCAGCTGGGGGACAGGGGCAACCCAAGAGACCCAGTACTTC
TRBJ2-6	-	few	TRBV7-2	CASSLISVDGANVLTF	TGTGCCAGCAGCCTAATTAGCGTAGACGGGGCCAACGTCCTGACTTTC
TRBJ2-3	-	few	TRBV20-1	CSARQGSTDTQYF	TGCAGTGCTAGACAGGGGAGCACAGATACGCAGTATTTT
TRBJ2-3	-	few	TRBV20-1	CSAQTGTYTDTQYF	TGCAGTGCTCAGACCGGGACTTACACAGATACGCAGTATTTT
TRBJ2-7	TRBD2	few	TRBV20-1	CSAGRTSGAISYEQYF	TGCAGTGCTGGACGGACTAGCGGGGCGATTTCCTACGAGCAGTACTTC
TRBJ2-7	-	few	TRBV6-1	CASRTLTYEQYF	TGTGCCAGCAGGACTTTAACCTACGAGCAGTACTTC
TRBJ2-1	TRBD2	few	TRBV20-1	CSARDPTSGSNNEQFF	TGCAGTGCTAGAGATCCGACTAGCGGCAGTAACAATGAGCAGTTCTTC
TRBJ1-2	TRBD1	-	TRBV28	CASSLQGGSYGYTF	TGTGCCAGCAGTTTACAGGGGGGTAGCTATGGCTACACCTTC
TRBJ1-2	TRBD1	few	TRBV6-2/TRBV6-3	CASSYFTGAPDYTF	TGTGCCAGCAGTTACTTCACAGGGGCCCCGGACTACACCTTC
TRBJ2-3	TRBD2	few	TRBV5-5	CASSLAGLAGGPGDTQYF	TGTGCCAGCAGCTTGGCCGGACTAGCGGGAGGGCCGGGGGATACGCAGTATTTT
TRBJ1-2	-	few	TRBV4-2	CASSQVISNYGYTF	TGTGCCAGCAGCCAAGTGATTTCTAACTATGGCTACACCTTC
TRBJ2-3	-	-	TRBV9	CASSVMFQGGDTQYF	TGTGCCAGCAGCGTAATGTTCCAGGGCGGGGATACGCAGTATTTT
TRBJ1-6	TRBD1	-	TRBV4-3	CASSPRQGVNSPLHF	TGCGCCAGCAGCCCGAGACAGGGAGTAAATTCACCCCTCCACTTT
TRBJ2-7	-	few	TRBV7-2	CASSRGEAEQYF	TGTGCCAGCAGCAGGGGGGAAGCCGAGCAGTACTTC
TRBJ2-3	-	-	TRBV20-1	CSASTATDTQYF	TGCAGTGCCTCGACAGCCACAGATACGCAGTATTTT
TRBJ2-7	TRBD1	-	TRBV20-1	CSATGQRTILYEQYF	TGCAGTGCTACGGGACAGCGGACAATACTGTACGAGCAGTACTTC
TRBJ2-7	TRBD2	-	TRBV6-4	CASSGRLAGGFYEQYF	TGTGCCAGCAGTGGCCGACTAGCGGGAGGGTTTTACGAGCAGTACTTC
TRBJ2-1	-	-	TRBV20-1	CSASPRDLYNEQFF	TGCAGTGCTAGTCCTCGGGACTTATACAATGAGCAGTTCTTC
TRBJ1-2	TRBD1	-	TRBV20-1	CSAGGGTGGSYGYTF	TGCAGTGCGGGAGGCGGGACAGGGGGCAGCTATGGCTACACCTTC
TRBJ2-1	TRBD2	-	TRBV4-3	CASSQDQSGRAPYNEQFF	TGCGCCAGCAGCCAAGACCAGAGCGGGAGGGCCCCCTACAATGAGCAGTTCTTC
TRBJ2-7	TRBD2	-	TRBV7-6	CASSSQKAGGLGEQYF	TGTGCCAGCAGCTCCCAAAAAGCGGGAGGGCTCGGCGAGCAGTACTTC
TRBJ2-1	-	-	TRBV19	CASSQLFDNEQFF	TGTGCCAGTAGCCAGCTCTTTGACAATGAGCAGTTCTTC
TRBJ2-7	TRBD2	few	TRBV12-3/TRBV12-4	CASSPGLAGVAEQYF	TGTGCCAGCAGCCCCGGACTAGCGGGAGTCGCCGAGCAGTACTTC
TRBJ2-3	-	-	TRBV13	CASTSTGATDTQYF	TGTGCCAGCACCTCGACGGGGGCTACAGATACGCAGTATTTT